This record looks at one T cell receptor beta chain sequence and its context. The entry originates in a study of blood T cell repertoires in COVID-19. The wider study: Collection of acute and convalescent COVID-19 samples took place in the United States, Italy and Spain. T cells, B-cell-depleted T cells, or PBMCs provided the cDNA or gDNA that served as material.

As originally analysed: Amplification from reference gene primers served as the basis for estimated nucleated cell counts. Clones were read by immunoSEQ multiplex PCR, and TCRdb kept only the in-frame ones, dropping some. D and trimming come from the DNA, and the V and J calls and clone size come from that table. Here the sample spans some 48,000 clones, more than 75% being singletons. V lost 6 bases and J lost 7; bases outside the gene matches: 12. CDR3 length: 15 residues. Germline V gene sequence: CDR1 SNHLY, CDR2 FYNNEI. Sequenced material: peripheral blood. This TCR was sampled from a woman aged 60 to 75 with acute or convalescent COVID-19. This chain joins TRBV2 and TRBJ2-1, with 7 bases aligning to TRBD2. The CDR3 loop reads CASRHPVAGPNEQFF. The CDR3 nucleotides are TGTGCCAGCAGGCATCCTGTAGCGGGCCCGAATGAGCAGTTCTTC.